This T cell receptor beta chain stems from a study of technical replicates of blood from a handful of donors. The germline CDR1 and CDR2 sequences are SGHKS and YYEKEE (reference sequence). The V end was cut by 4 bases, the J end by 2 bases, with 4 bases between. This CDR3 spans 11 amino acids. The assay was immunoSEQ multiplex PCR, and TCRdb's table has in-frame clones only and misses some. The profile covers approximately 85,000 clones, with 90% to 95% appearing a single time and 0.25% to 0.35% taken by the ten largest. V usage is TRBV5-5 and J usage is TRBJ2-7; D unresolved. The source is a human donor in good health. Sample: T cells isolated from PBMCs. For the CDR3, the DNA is TGTGCCAGCAGCGTTACCTACGAGCAGTACTTC. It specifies CASSVTYEQYF.